This TCR beta chain was profiled in a study of T cell responses to AZD1222 COVID-19 vaccine. General observations from the study: Seropositive AZD1222 recipients at baseline numbered only 5 or 6.

Sequencing was performed with immunoSEQ multiplex PCR; in TCRdb, only in-frame clones are kept and a portion is missing. The data show about 150,000 clones, 80% to 90% seen once. CDR1 SGHRS and CDR2 YFSETQ come from the germline V gene. This CDR3 region has 16 residues. Trimming removed 1 base from V and 1 base from J, with 15 bases in between. Of note for this clone: Antigen: not known.

The chain employs TRBV5-1 and TRBJ2-7; weak D call: TRBD2 (6 bases). Specimen: peripheral blood, collected 28 days after the second AZD1222 dose. This clonotype was sampled from an adult who received the AZD1222 COVID-19 vaccine. In DNA form, the CDR3 reads TGCGCCAGCAGCTTGAACCCCGGGACTGCATCCTACGAGCAGTACTTC. This sequence encodes CASSLNPGTASYEQYF.